This T cell receptor (beta chain) was sequenced for a study of shared clonotypes between healthy human individuals. Whole-study findings and limits: The study generally estimated greater richness for naive than memory subsets. The researchers took only blood, and tissue repertoires probably look different.

As regards this clone: Its antigen is not identified.

Germline lookup yields CDR1 ENHRY and CDR2 SYGVKD. The trim removed 6 bases at V and 6 bases at J, leaving 8 bases unmatched. The length of the CDR3 is 17 residues. It was across several immunoSEQ plates that each subset's genomic DNA was evenly split. The input for sorted-subset replicate PCRs was roughly 180 ng DNA, some 30,000 T cell genomes. Assay used: immunoSEQ multiplex PCR; TCRdb lists only in-frame clones, some missing. Of roughly 1,500,000 clones in the sample, less than 99% were seen once. The rearrangement uses TRBV10-3 and TRBJ2-2; 15 nucleotides line up with TRBD2. The TCR was taken from a man aged 25-45 years in good health. Sequencing input: naive CD4+ T cells sorted from blood. Described subset: CD45RA+ positively selected. CDR3 sequence reads: CAIRGLAGGSGAGELFF. The CDR3 DNA is TGTGCCATCAGAGGACTAGCGGGAGGGTCGGGCGCCGGGGAGCTGTTTTTT.